A selection of T cell receptor beta chains follows, all from one sample in a study of identical twins' blood T cells. TCRdb re-called the 5' RACE reads through MiXCR, storing one row per CDR3 protein. This table has hundreds of thousands of distinct CDR3 sequences, roughly 28% appearing once. The sample was PBMCs. These TCRs come from a woman between 18 and 50 years old in good health. Each CDR3 is given with its conserved first and last residue. Fields, in order: J gene, clone size, D gene, V gene, CDR3 protein, CDR3 DNA. D genes are given only for firm matches. Expanded clones get a size class; other rows say once, few or many, or leave the size out.

TRBJ1-4 | few | - | TRBV3-1 | CASSQGGQPLEKLFF | TGTGCCAGCAGCCAAGGAGGGCAGCCCTTGGAAAAACTGTTTTTT
TRBJ2-4 | - | - | TRBV5-1 | CASSSLGGKNIQYF | TGCGCCAGCAGCTCGCTTGGGGGCAAAAACATTCAGTACTTC
TRBJ2-1 | - | TRBD2 | TRBV11-2 | CTSSPSLARQFF | TGTACCAGCAGCCCTTCACTAGCGCGGCAGTTCTTC
TRBJ2-7 | - | - | TRBV5-6 | CASSLVGTLTYEQYF | TGTGCCAGCAGCTTGGTAGGGACCCTAACCTACGAGCAGTACTTC
TRBJ2-7 | - | - | TRBV6-2/TRBV6-3 | CASKTGGQYEQYF | TGTGCCAGCAAAACCGGGGGGCAATACGAGCAGTACTTC
TRBJ1-5 | - | - | TRBV18 | CASSPSTYSNQPQHF | TGTGCCAGCTCTCCGTCGACATATAGCAATCAGCCCCAGCATTTT
TRBJ2-1 | - | - | TRBV5-1 | CASSLVIGGYNEQFF | TGCGCCAGCAGCTTGGTCATCGGCGGATACAATGAGCAGTTCTTC
TRBJ2-7 | - | - | TRBV5-1 | CASSIRRDTSYEQYF | TGCGCCAGCAGCATACGCCGGGACACGTCCTACGAGCAGTACTTC
TRBJ2-1 | - | TRBD2 | TRBV5-1 | CASSDSGGSYNEQFF | TGCGCCAGCAGCGATAGCGGGGGCTCCTACAATGAGCAGTTCTTC
TRBJ1-1 | - | TRBD1 | TRBV7-3 | CASSTDRGANTEAFF | TGTGCCAGCAGCACCGACAGGGGGGCGAACACTGAAGCTTTCTTT
TRBJ1-2 | - | - | TRBV5-1 | CASSLQGRAYGYTF | TGCGCCAGCAGCCTCCAGGGACGGGCCTATGGCTACACCTTC
TRBJ2-7 | few | - | TRBV20-1 | CSTQRGDFYEQYF | TGCAGTACTCAGAGAGGGGATTTCTACGAGCAGTACTTC
TRBJ2-2 | - | - | TRBV5-1 | CASSRMTGDNTGELFF | TGCGCCAGCAGCCGTATGACAGGAGACAACACCGGGGAGCTGTTTTTT
TRBJ1-1 | many | - | TRBV16 | CASSSKAFGHSTEAFF | TGTGCCAGCAGCTCGAAAGCTTTTGGGCACAGCACTGAAGCTTTCTTT
TRBJ1-5 | many | TRBD1 | TRBV7-2 | CASSRDRGTNQPQHF | TGTGCCAGCAGCAGGGACAGGGGGACAAATCAGCCCCAGCATTTT
TRBJ2-3 | many | - | TRBV10-3 | CAISEALTDTQYF | TGTGCCATCAGTGAGGCCCTCACAGATACGCAGTATTTT
TRBJ1-2 | few | - | TRBV12-5 | CASGSRGYGYTF | TGTGCTAGTGGTTCCCGGGGGTATGGCTACACCTTC
TRBJ2-1 | - | - | TRBV10-3 | CAISELAEQFF | TGTGCCATCAGTGAGCTAGCGGAGCAGTTCTTC
TRBJ1-1 | few | - | TRBV20-1 | CSARRLVLKDTEAFF | TGCAGTGCTAGGAGGCTTGTACTGAAGGACACTGAAGCTTTCTTT
TRBJ2-1 | - | TRBD1 | TRBV20-1 | CSARGGRQGADEQFF | TGCAGTGCTAGAGGTGGAAGGCAGGGGGCAGATGAGCAGTTCTTC
TRBJ2-3 | few | - | TRBV29-1 | CSVPLGADTQYF | TGCAGCGTGCCGTTGGGGGCAGATACGCAGTATTTT
TRBJ2-3 | - | - | TRBV28 | CASRPRDNLRDTQYF | TGTGCCAGCAGGCCCCGGGACAACCTAAGGGATACGCAGTATTTT
TRBJ2-5 | few | - | TRBV27 | CASSTPKQETQYF | TGTGCCAGCAGTACGCCAAAACAAGAGACCCAGTACTTC
TRBJ1-2 | - | - | TRBV3-1 | CASSQFLYGYTF | TGTGCCAGCAGCCAATTTCTCTATGGCTACACCTTC
TRBJ1-1 | - | - | TRBV6-5 | CASSYSQGRAEAFF | TGTGCCAGCAGTTACTCCCAGGGGAGAGCTGAAGCTTTCTTT
TRBJ2-3 | - | TRBD2 | TRBV7-9 | CASSSKLAGVRDTQYF | TGTGCCAGCAGCTCGAAACTAGCGGGGGTCCGCGATACGCAGTATTTT
TRBJ2-7 | few | TRBD2 | TRBV12-3/TRBV12-4 | CASSSAGDYEQYF | TGTGCCAGCAGTTCCGCGGGGGATTACGAGCAGTACTTC
TRBJ1-1 | - | TRBD1 | TRBV7-9 | CASSKGGTVNTEAFF | TGTGCCAGCTCTAAGGGTGGGACAGTGAACACTGAAGCTTTCTTT
TRBJ1-1 | - | - | TRBV14 | CVSSQDQIEAFF | TGTGTCAGCAGCCAAGATCAGATCGAAGCTTTCTTT
TRBJ1-2 | many | - | TRBV18 | CASSPPSSYGYTF | TGTGCCAGCTCACCACCATCAAGCTATGGCTACACCTTC
TRBJ2-3 | few | - | TRBV11-2 | CAAGAGNTQYF | TGTGCCGCCGGGGCAGGAAATACGCAGTATTTT
TRBJ1-1 | - | - | TRBV18 | CASSPQGDFQAFF | TGTGCCAGCTCACCACAGGGTGATTTCCAAGCTTTCTTT
TRBJ1-2 | few | - | TRBV9 | CASSVRELPPNYGYTF | TGTGCCAGCAGCGTTCGAGAGCTCCCCCCTAACTATGGCTACACCTTC
TRBJ2-7 | few | TRBD2 | TRBV20-1 | CSATGLAGGGHEQYF | TGCAGTGCTACGGGACTAGCGGGAGGGGGCCACGAGCAGTACTTC
TRBJ1-2 | few | - | TRBV20-1 | CSATGTYGYTF | TGCAGTGCGACCGGGACTTATGGCTACACCTTC
TRBJ1-1 | - | - | TRBV20-1 | CSAPFQGGTEAFF | TGCAGTGCTCCATTCCAGGGTGGAACTGAAGCTTTCTTT
TRBJ1-1 | few | - | TRBV6-2/TRBV6-3 | CASSPHGNGAFF | TGTGCCAGCAGTCCCCACGGGAACGGGGCTTTCTTT
TRBJ1-2 | many | - | TRBV20-1 | CSASQSNYGYTF | TGCAGTGCTTCTCAATCTAACTATGGCTACACCTTC
TRBJ2-7 | - | - | TRBV20-1 | CSATTGTDYEKYF | TGCAGTGCTACAACAGGCACCGATTACGAGAAGTACTTC
TRBJ1-1 | many | - | TRBV5-1 | CASSLFEDDEAFF | TGCGCCAGCAGCCTTTTCGAGGACGATGAAGCTTTCTTT
TRBJ1-5 | few | - | TRBV14 | CASSLGNRAKHF | TGTGCCAGCAGCCTAGGGAACAGGGCAAAACATTTT
TRBJ1-2 | - | - | TRBV15 | CATSRAWGDGYTF | TGTGCCACCAGCAGAGCCTGGGGTGATGGCTACACCTTC
TRBJ1-5 | many | - | TRBV20-1 | CSASPPGAGQPQHF | TGCAGTGCTAGCCCCCCGGGGGCGGGTCAGCCCCAGCATTTT